These T cell receptor beta chains were read from a single sample in a study of beta chain features in type 1 diabetes. Libraries were prepared by immunoSEQ multiplex PCR; TCRdb keeps only in-frame clonotypes and omits some of them. The table lists 250,000 to 350,000 clones, around an eighth of them singletons. The sequencing sample was made of naive CD4+ T cells from blood. These receptors all come from a man aged 25-45 years with type 1 diabetes. Each CDR3 is given with its conserved first and last residue. D genes are given only for firm matches. Size is stated for part of the rows, as once, few or many counts, or as a class when the clone is expanded.

clone_size j_call d_call v_call cdr3_nt cdr3_aa
NA TRBJ1-3 NA TRBV27 TGTGCCAGCAGTCCCCAGGGCAGTTCTGGAAACACCATATATTTT CASSPQGSSGNTIYF
few TRBJ2-1 NA TRBV29-1 TGCAGCGTTGAGGGCAGGGGAGGGCCGGGAAATGAGCAGTTCTTC CSVEGRGGPGNEQFF
NA TRBJ2-7 NA TRBV28 TGTGCCAGCAGTTCCACAGGGCCCTTTAGATACGAGCAGTACTTC CASSSTGPFRYEQYF
NA TRBJ1-5 TRBD1 TRBV2 TGTGCCAGCAGACAGGGGGAAAGTCAGCCCCAGCATTTT CASRQGESQPQHF
few TRBJ2-3 TRBD2 TRBV11-2 TGTGCCAGCAGCAGACGGACTAGCGGGACCCAGGGGATCACGCAGTATTTT CASSRRTSGTQGITQYF
NA TRBJ1-1 NA TRBV2 TGTGCCAGCAGCCGGGACATGAACACTGAAGCTTTCTTT CASSRDMNTEAFF
NA TRBJ2-5 NA TRBV4-2 TGTGCCAGCAGCCAAGATGCGACTCAAGAGACCCAGTACTTC CASSQDATQETQYF
NA TRBJ2-7 NA TRBV7-9 TGTGCCAGCAGCCGCGGAGCCTACGAGCAGTACTTC CASSRGAYEQYF
few TRBJ2-3 NA TRBV2 TGTGCCAGCAGTGATGCAGGGGTAGCAGATACGCAGTATTTT CASSDAGVADTQYF
few TRBJ2-7 NA TRBV5-5 TGTGCCAGCAGCTTCCGATCAGCGGGCTACGAGCAGTACTTC CASSFRSAGYEQYF
NA TRBJ1-1 TRBD1 TRBV6-5 TGTGCCAGCAGTTACTCGATCGTGACAGGGACCACTGAAGCTTTCTTT CASSYSIVTGTTEAFF
few TRBJ2-5 NA TRBV30 TGTGCCTGGAGTTCGGGTCTGGCCCAGTACTTC CAWSSGLAQYF
NA TRBJ2-1 TRBD2 TRBV9 TGTGCCAGCAGCGTAACTGGCACTAGCGGGATCAATGAGCAGTTCTTC CASSVTGTSGINEQFF
NA TRBJ2-5 NA TRBV5-1 TGCGCCAGTAGAGGGACAATCGAAGAGACCCAGTACTTC CASRGTIEETQYF
few TRBJ2-7 TRBD2 TRBV5-1 TGCGCCAGCAGCTCCGGACTAGCGGGGTACTTTTCCTACGAGCAGTACTTC CASSSGLAGYFSYEQYF
few TRBJ2-5 TRBD2 TRBV25-1 TGTGCCAGCAGTGCTAGCGGGAGGAGTCTCGGAGAGACCCAGTACTTC CASSASGRSLGETQYF
NA TRBJ2-1 NA TRBV11-2 TGTGCCAGCAGCGGGAGCGACTACAATGAGCAGTTCTTC CASSGSDYNEQFF
NA TRBJ1-1 NA TRBV2 TGTGCCAGCAGTACACAGGGGAACACTGAAGCTTTCTTT CASSTQGNTEAFF
NA TRBJ2-1 NA TRBV5-1 TGCGCCAGCAGCTTGGCCCAGGGATTTACGTCGAACAATGAGCAGTTCTTC CASSLAQGFTSNNEQFF
NA TRBJ1-5 TRBD1 TRBV6-6 TGTGCCAGCAGCCGGGACAGGGAAAATCAGCCCCAGCATTTT CASSRDRENQPQHF
few TRBJ1-5 TRBD1 TRBV5-1 TGCGCCAGCAGCTTCACAGGGGCTAGCAATCAGCCCCAGCATTTT CASSFTGASNQPQHF
few TRBJ1-1 TRBD1 TRBV15 TGTGCCACCAGCAGGCCCCGGGACAGGGGCACTGAAGCTTTCTTT CATSRPRDRGTEAFF
NA TRBJ2-7 NA TRBV5-6 TGTGCCAGCAGCCCCCTAGGGGCAGGAACCTACGAGCAGTACTTC CASSPLGAGTYEQYF
NA TRBJ1-1 NA TRBV5-1 TGCGCCAGCAGTGAGCAGGGGATGAACACTGAAGCTTTCTTT CASSEQGMNTEAFF
NA TRBJ2-4 TRBD2 TRBV7-2 TGTGCCAGCAGCCCCCAAAGCGGGAGGGGTAGCATTCAGTACTTC CASSPQSGRGSIQYF
NA TRBJ2-1 NA TRBV5-1 TGCGCCAGCAGCTTGGGAGGCGATGAGCAGTTCTTC CASSLGGDEQFF
NA TRBJ1-1 NA TRBV11-2 TGTGCCAGCACCCTAACAGACACTGAAGCTTTCTTT CASTLTDTEAFF
NA TRBJ2-7 NA TRBV18 TGTGCCAGCTCACCACTTCTAGCCGAGCAGTACTTC CASSPLLAEQYF
few TRBJ2-2 TRBD2 TRBV9 TGTGCCAGCAGCGTAGGCGGGAGTTTCACCGGGGAGCTGTTTTTT CASSVGGSFTGELFF
NA TRBJ1-5 NA TRBV6-5 TGTGCCAGCAGTTACTCGTATAGCAATCAGCCCCAGCATTTT CASSYSYSNQPQHF
few TRBJ2-2 TRBD1 TRBV5-6 TGTGCCAGCAGCTTCGACAGGGTCGGGGAGCTGTTTTTT CASSFDRVGELFF
few TRBJ2-1 TRBD1 TRBV5-1 TGCGCCAGCAGTCTTGCCCCGGCGGGACAGGGCTACAATGAGCAGTTCTTC CASSLAPAGQGYNEQFF
NA TRBJ2-7 TRBD1 TRBV28 TGTGCCAGCAGTCGCCGACAGGGAGACTACGAGCAGTACTTC CASSRRQGDYEQYF
few TRBJ1-1 NA TRBV18 TGTGCCAGCTCCGCAGGGGCAGAGCACACTGAAGCTTTCTTT CASSAGAEHTEAFF
few TRBJ1-2 TRBD1 TRBV7-9 TGTGCCAGCAGCCTAAGGGACAGGGGACGGGAGATACACTATGGCTACACCTTC CASSLRDRGREIHYGYTF
NA TRBJ1-2 NA TRBV21-1 TGTGCCAGCAGCCGAAAGAGGCAGGGGGGCTACACCTTC CASSRKRQGGYTF
NA TRBJ2-5 TRBD1 TRBV29-1 TGCAGCGTTGCGACAGGGTCACAAGAGACCCAGTACTTC CSVATGSQETQYF
few TRBJ2-7 NA TRBV28 TGTGCCAGCAGTTTAAACAACTACGAGCAGTACTTC CASSLNNYEQYF
few TRBJ1-1 NA TRBV20-1 TGCAGTGCTAGGGAGTTGGCCGAAGCTTTCTTT CSARELAEAFF
NA TRBJ1-1 NA TRBV5-1 TGCGCCAGCAGCCGGGATCGGGGCAGGGGTGGATCTGAAGCTTTCTTT CASSRDRGRGGSEAFF
NA TRBJ2-5 TRBD2 TRBV28 TGTGCCAGCAGTCCCCTTGACTTACTAGCGGGAGTAGGAGAGACCCAGTACTTC CASSPLDLLAGVGETQYF
NA TRBJ2-6 NA TRBV7-9 TGTGCCAGCAGCTTAACCGGGAGCACCTCTGGGGCCAACGTCCTGACTTTC CASSLTGSTSGANVLTF
NA TRBJ1-1 NA TRBV28 TGTGCCAGCCTAACAGGGTTTATGGTGAGAACTGAAGCTTTCTTT CASLTGFMVRTEAFF